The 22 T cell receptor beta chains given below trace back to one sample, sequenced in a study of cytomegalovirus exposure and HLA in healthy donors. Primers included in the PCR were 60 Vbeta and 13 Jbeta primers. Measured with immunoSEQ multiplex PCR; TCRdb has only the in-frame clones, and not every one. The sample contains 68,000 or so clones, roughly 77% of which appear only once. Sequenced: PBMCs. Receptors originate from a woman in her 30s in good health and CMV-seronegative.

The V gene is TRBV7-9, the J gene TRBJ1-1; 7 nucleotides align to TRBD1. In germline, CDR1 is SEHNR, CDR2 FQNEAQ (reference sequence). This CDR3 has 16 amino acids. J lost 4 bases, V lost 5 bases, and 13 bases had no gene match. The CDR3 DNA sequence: TGTGCCAGCAGCCCATCCGAGCTGACAGGGACCACTGAAGCTTTCTTT. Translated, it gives CASSPSELTGTTEAFF.

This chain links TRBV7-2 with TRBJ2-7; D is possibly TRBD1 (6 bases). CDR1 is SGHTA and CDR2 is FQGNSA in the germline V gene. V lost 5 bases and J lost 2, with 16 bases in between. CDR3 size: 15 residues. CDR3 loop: CASSPYREPAYEQYF. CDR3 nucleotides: TGTGCCAGCAGCCCCTACAGGGAACCAGCCTACGAGCAGTACTTC.

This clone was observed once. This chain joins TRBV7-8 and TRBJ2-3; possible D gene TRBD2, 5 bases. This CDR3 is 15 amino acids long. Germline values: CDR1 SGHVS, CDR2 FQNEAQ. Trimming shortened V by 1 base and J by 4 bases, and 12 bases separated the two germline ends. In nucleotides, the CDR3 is TGTGCCAGCAGCTTAGAACTAGTGGTAGCAGATACGCAGTATTTT. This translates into CASSLELVVADTQYF. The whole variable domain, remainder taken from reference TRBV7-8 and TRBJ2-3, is GAGVSQSPRYKVAKRGQDVALRCDPISGHVSLFWYQQALGQGPEFLTYFQNEAQLDKSGLPSDRFFAERPEGSVSTLKIQRTQQEDSAVYLCASSLELVVADTQYFGPGTRLTVL.

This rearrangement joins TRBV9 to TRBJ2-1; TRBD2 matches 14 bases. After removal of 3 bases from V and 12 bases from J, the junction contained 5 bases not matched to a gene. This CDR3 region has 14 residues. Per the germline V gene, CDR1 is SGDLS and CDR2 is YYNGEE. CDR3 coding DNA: TGTGCCAGCAGCGCGGGACTAGCGGGGGCCGGGCAGTTCTTC. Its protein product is CASSAGLAGAGQFF.

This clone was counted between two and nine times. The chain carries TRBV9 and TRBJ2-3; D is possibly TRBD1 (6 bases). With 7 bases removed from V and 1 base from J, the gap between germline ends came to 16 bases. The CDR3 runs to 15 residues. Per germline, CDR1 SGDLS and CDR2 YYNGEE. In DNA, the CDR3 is TGTGCCAGCGGCCGAACACAGGGAGGCACAGATACGCAGTATTTT. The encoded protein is CASGRTQGGTDTQYF. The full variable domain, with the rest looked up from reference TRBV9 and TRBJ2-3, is DSGVTQTPKHLITATGQRVTLRCSPRSGDLSVYWYQQSLDQGLQFLIQYYNGEERAKGNILERFSAQQFPDLHSELNLSSLELGDSALYFCASGRTQGGTDTQYFGPGTRLTVL.

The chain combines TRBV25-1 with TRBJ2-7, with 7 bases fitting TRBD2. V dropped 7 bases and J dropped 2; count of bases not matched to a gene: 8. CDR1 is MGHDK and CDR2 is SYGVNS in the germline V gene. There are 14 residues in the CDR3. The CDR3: CASNFGGGAYEQYF. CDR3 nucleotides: TGTGCCAGCAATTTTGGGGGAGGGGCCTACGAGCAGTACTTC.

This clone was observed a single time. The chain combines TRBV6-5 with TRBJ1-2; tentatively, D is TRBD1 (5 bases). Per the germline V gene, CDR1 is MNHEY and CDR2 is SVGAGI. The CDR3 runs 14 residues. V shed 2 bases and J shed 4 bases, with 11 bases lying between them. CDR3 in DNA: TGTGCCAGCAGTTACGGGGCTATGAGCTATGGCTACACCTTC. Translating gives CASSYGAMSYGYTF.

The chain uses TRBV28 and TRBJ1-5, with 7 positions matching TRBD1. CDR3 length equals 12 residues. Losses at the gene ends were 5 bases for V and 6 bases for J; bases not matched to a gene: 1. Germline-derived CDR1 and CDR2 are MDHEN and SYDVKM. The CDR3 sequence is CASSDRAQPQHF. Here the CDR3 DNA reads TGTGCCAGCAGTGACAGGGCTCAGCCCCAGCATTTT.

CDR3 region: CASNARVTNSPLHF. DNA of the CDR3: TGTGCCAGCAACGCCAGGGTGACCAATTCACCCCTCCACTTT. The rearrangement joins TRBV27 to TRBJ1-6; possibly TRBD1 for D (5 bases). Trimming pared 7 bases from V and 7 bases from J, leaving 14 bases between. The CDR3 consists of 14 residues. Germline CDR1 reads MNHEY; CDR2 reads SMNVEV (reference sequence).

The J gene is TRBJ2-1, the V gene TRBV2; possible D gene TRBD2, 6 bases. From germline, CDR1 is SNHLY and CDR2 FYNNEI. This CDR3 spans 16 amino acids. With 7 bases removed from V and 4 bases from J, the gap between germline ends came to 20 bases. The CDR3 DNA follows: TGTGCCAGCATTAGACTAGTAGCTAGTTATTACAATGAGCAGTTCTTC. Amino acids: CASIRLVASYYNEQFF. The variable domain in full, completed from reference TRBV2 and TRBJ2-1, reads EPEVTQTPSHQVTQMGQEVILRCVPISNHLYFYWYRQILGQKVEFLVSFYNNEISEKSEIFDDQFSVERPDGSNFTLKIRSTKLEDSAMYFCASIRLVASYYNEQFFGPGTRLTVL.

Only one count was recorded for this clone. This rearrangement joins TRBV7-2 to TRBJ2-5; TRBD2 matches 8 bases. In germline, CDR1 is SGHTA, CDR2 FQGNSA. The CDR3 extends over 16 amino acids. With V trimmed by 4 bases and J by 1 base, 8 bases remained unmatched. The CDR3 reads CASSSGGGGFQETQYF. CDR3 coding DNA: TGTGCCAGCAGCTCGGGGGGCGGGGGGTTCCAAGAGACCCAGTACTTC.

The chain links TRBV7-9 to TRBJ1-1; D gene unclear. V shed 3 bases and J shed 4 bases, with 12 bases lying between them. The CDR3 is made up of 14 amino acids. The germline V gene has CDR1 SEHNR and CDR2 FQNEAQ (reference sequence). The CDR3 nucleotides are TGTGCCAGCAGCTTTGGTCTGGGAGGCACTGAAGCTTTCTTT. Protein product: CASSFGLGGTEAFF.

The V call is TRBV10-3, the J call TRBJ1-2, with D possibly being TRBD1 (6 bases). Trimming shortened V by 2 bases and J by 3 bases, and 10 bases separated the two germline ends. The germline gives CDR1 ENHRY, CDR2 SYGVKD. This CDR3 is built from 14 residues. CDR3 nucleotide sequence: TGTGCCATCAGTGAGAGGGGGGGCCACTATGGCTACACCTTC. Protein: CAISERGGHYGYTF.

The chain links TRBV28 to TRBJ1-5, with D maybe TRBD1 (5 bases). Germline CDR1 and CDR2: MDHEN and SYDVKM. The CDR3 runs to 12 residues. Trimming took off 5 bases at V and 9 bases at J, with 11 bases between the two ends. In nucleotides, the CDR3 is TGTGCCAGCAGTGGCAGACAGCCGCCCCAGCATTTT. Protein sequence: CASSGRQPPQHF.

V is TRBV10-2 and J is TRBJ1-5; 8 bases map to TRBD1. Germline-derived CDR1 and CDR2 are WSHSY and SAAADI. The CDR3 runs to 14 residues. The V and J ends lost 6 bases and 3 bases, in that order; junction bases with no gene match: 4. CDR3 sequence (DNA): TGCGCCAGCAGAAGGACAGGGAACAATCAGCCCCAGCATTTT. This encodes CASRRTGNNQPQHF.

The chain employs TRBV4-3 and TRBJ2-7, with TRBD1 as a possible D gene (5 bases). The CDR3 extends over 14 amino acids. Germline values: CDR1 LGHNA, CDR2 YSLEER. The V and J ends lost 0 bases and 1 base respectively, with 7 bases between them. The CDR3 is CASSQDKGSYEQYF. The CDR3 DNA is TGCGCCAGCAGCCAAGATAAGGGGTCCTACGAGCAGTACTTC.

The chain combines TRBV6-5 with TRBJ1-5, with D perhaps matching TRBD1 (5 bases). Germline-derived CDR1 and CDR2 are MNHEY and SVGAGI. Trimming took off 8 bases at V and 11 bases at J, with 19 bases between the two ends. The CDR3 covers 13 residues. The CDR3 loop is CASPNPYGATQHF. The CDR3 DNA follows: TGTGCCAGCCCCAATCCCTATGGGGCGACCCAGCATTTT.

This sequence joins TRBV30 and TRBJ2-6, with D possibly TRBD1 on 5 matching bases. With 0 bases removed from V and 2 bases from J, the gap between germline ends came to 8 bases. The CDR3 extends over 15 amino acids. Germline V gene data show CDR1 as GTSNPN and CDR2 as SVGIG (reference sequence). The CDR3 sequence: CAWSVKGAGANVLTF. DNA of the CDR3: TGTGCCTGGAGTGTAAAAGGGGCTGGGGCCAACGTCCTGACTTTC.

CDR3 protein: CASALMNTEAFF. In DNA form, the CDR3 reads TGTGCCAGCGCGCTGATGAACACTGAAGCTTTCTTT. The gene calls are TRBV28 and TRBJ1-1; no clear D gene. Germline V lookup: CDR1 MDHEN, CDR2 SYDVKM. The CDR3 is 12 residues long. Trimming removed 8 bases at V and 0 bases at J, with 7 bases between.

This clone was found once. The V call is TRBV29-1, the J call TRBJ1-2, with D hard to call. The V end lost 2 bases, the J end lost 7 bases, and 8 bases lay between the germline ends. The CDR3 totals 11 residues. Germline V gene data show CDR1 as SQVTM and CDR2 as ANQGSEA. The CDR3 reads CSVEIRSGYTF. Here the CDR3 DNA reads TGCAGCGTTGAAATCAGATCTGGCTACACCTTC.

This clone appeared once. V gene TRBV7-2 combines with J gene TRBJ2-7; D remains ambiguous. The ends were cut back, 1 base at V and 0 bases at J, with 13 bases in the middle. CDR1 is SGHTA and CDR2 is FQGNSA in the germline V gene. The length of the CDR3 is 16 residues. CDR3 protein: CASSLVPPYSSYEQYF. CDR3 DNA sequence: TGTGCCAGCAGCTTAGTACCGCCTTACTCCTCCTACGAGCAGTACTTC.

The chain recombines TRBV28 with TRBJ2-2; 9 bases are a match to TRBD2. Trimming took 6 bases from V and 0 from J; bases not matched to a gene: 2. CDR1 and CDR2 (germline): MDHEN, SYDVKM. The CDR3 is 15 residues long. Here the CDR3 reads CASSSGGPNTGELFF. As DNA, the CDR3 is TGTGCCAGCAGCAGCGGGGGGCCGAACACCGGGGAGCTGTTTTTT.